This T cell receptor beta chain was captured by sequencing in a study of T cells in Graves' hyperthyroidism and ophthalmopathy. The V end lost 3 bases, the J end lost 3 bases, and 16 bases lay between the germline ends. The CDR3 is 16 residues long. Amplified TCR beta CDR3 regions derived from RNA transcripts. Primed by the HTBI set, a first-round RT-PCR was run on the TCR CDR3. TCRdb re-analysed the multiplex PCR reads in MiXCR, keeping a single row per CDR3 protein. The profile shows 560,000 or so distinct CDR3 sequences, just under 20% of them singletons. The receptor was isolated from a man aged 35 to 55 with Graves' ophthalmopathy. This sequence joins TRBV12-3 or TRBV12-4 and TRBJ2-3; no definite D call. Sequenced: blood. The CDR3 coding sequence is TGTGCCAGCAGTTTTTTTTTGGGAAGTGGAACAGATACGCAGTATTTT. This encodes CASSFFLGSGTDTQYF.